The 10 T cell receptor beta chains below were found in one sample sequenced in a study of T cell responses to AZD1222 COVID-19 vaccine. Assay used: immunoSEQ multiplex PCR; TCRdb lists only in-frame clones, some missing. The sample lists some 170,000 clones; 90% to 95% were seen once. Sequenced material: peripheral blood, taken on day 0 of MenACWY control vaccination. These receptors all stem from an adult in good health.

The chain combines TRBV2 with TRBJ2-7, with D hard to call. Trimming took off 4 bases at V and 0 bases at J, with 7 bases between the two ends. The CDR3 consists of 13 residues. The germline CDR1 and CDR2 sequences are SNHLY and FYNNEI. CDR3 sequence: CASSGRYSYEQYF. The CDR3 bases are TGTGCCAGCAGTGGTCGGTACTCCTACGAGCAGTACTTC.

The chain joins TRBV11-2 to TRBJ1-4, with D perhaps TRBD1 (6 bases). Looked up from germline, CDR1 is SGHAT and CDR2 is FQNNGV. The CDR3 consists of 15 residues. With 1 base removed from V and 8 bases from J, the gap between germline ends came to 14 bases. The CDR3 spells CASSLVSGVAEKLFF. CDR3 DNA sequence: TGTGCCAGCAGCTTAGTATCAGGGGTGGCCGAAAAACTGTTTTTT.

The V call is TRBV30, the J call TRBJ2-7, with no clear D. CDR3 length: 13 amino acids. V was shortened by 2 bases and J by 3 bases, with 11 bases between the two germline ends. In germline, CDR1 is GTSNPN, CDR2 SVGIG (reference sequence). The CDR3 loop is CAWSKMYIYEQYF. The CDR3 region has the DNA TGTGCCTGGAGTAAGATGTATATCTACGAGCAGTACTTC.

The V call is TRBV28, the J call TRBJ1-5; a possible D gene is TRBD1 (5 bases). The CDR3 covers 16 residues. V was pared by 5 bases and J by 2 bases, with 16 bases between. Germline V gives CDR1 MDHEN, CDR2 SYDVKM. The CDR3 DNA follows: TGTGCCAGCAGTCCTGCCGGAGGGGACGGCAATCAGCCCCAGCATTTT. Protein: CASSPAGGDGNQPQHF. Using reference TRBV28 and TRBJ1-5 for the parts outside the CDR3, the full variable domain is DVKVTQSSRYLVKRTGEKVFLECVQDMDHENMFWYRQDPGLGLRLIYFSYDVKMKEKGDIPEGYSVSREKKERFSLILESASTNQTSMYLCASSPAGGDGNQPQHFGDGTRLSIL.

In DNA, the CDR3 is TGTGCCAGCAGCTCGGAGGCCGGGGACTCCTACAATGAGCAGTTCTTC. This codes for CASSSEAGDSYNEQFF. The V and J genes are TRBV5-4 and TRBJ2-1; D is perhaps TRBD2 (5 bases). Between the trimmed V and J ends, which lost 3 bases and 0 bases, there was a span of 13 bases. The CDR3 spans 16 residues. Germline loops: CDR1 SGHNT, CDR2 YYREEE (reference sequence).

The V and J genes are TRBV5-1 and TRBJ2-2; 14 bases are shared with TRBD2. Germline lookup yields CDR1 SGHRS and CDR2 YFSETQ. The CDR3 is 19 residues long. Trimming cost V 0 bases and J 2 bases; bases outside gene matches: 6. CDR3 sequence (DNA): TGCGCCAGCAGCTTGGCCCCCGGACTAGCGGGAGGTAACACCGGGGAGCTGTTTTTT. Protein: CASSLAPGLAGGNTGELFF.

This sequence joins TRBV7-6 and TRBJ2-7; TRBD2 might be the D (6 bases). Germline V lookup: CDR1 SGHVS, CDR2 FNYEAQ. The CDR3 loop spans 14 amino acids. Trimming stripped 3 bases from V and 4 bases from J, with 13 bases between. As DNA, the CDR3 is TGTGCCAGCAGCTTTTCGGGGAGGACTTACGAGCAGTACTTC. It encodes CASSFSGRTYEQYF.

Regarding this clone: Other DNA sequences from this sample encode an identical CDR3 as well. The chain carries TRBV7-9 and TRBJ1-5; weak D call: TRBD1 (5 bases). Germline lookup yields CDR1 SEHNR and CDR2 FQNEAQ (reference sequence). Trimming stripped 1 base from V and 6 bases from J, with 10 bases between. This CDR3 has 14 amino acids. The CDR3, as DNA: TGTGCCAGCAGCTTAGGGGGGTTAGGTCAGCCCCAGCATTTT. Translating gives CASSLGGLGQPQHF.

The chain uses TRBV25-1 and TRBJ2-3; 10 nucleotides agree with TRBD2. The CDR3 is 16 residues long. Per germline, CDR1 MGHDK and CDR2 SYGVNS. V shed 3 bases and J 2 bases; nucleotides not matched to a gene: 5. CDR3 region: CASSDSGLALTDTQYF. CDR3 DNA sequence: TGTGCCAGCAGTGACTCGGGACTAGCGCTCACAGATACGCAGTATTTT.

This chain uses TRBV4-1 with TRBJ2-1; D perhaps matches TRBD1 (5 bases). CDR1 is MGHRA, CDR2 YSYEKL, per germline. The germline V and J ends were trimmed by 0 bases and 7 bases, with 13 bases remaining between them. This CDR3 is 15 amino acids long. The CDR3 nucleotides read TGCGCCAGCAGCCAAGATTTCGCAGGGCGGAATGAGCAGTTCTTC. Translated: CASSQDFAGRNEQFF.